This T cell receptor beta chain was recovered during a study of T cell repertoires in cytomegalovirus infection. The wider study: TCR beta signatures that were public indicated CMV infection and matching HLA type.

The sample holds a few counts of this clonotype. Its antigen is still unknown. Trimming removed 8 bases from V and 4 bases from J, with 8 bases in between. Germline V gene data show CDR1 as SGHVS and CDR2 as FQNEAQ. This CDR3 contains 12 residues. TCRdb processed the reads anew with MiXCR; each CDR3 protein has one entry. The sample has 200,000 to 250,000 distinct CDR3 sequences, roughly 20% seen once. General study findings and limits: Dominating the ex vivo response were HLA-C-restricted CMV-specific TCR beta clonotypes. Totalled public TCR beta family frequency picked out people who carried CMV plus the relevant HLA.

The chain links TRBV7-8 to TRBJ2-2; D not resolved. Sample: CD8+ T cells from PBMCs. This clonotype originated in a human donor in good health (CMV status not recorded). Some clones in this sample may be carry-over from other donors' samples. CDR3 amino acids: CASHSGTGELFF. Here the CDR3 DNA reads TGTGCCAGCCACTCGGGCACCGGGGAGCTGTTTTTT.